Below, 28 T cell receptor beta chains from the same sample are listed, as sequenced in a study of blood T cell repertoires in COVID-19. Profiled with immunoSEQ multiplex PCR; TCRdb holds only in-frame clones, not every one. The data contain 68,000 or so clones, around nine tenths of them singletons. The sequencing sample was made of peripheral blood. The receptors were sampled from a man aged 40-49 years with COVID-19, enrolled during active disease.

This sequence joins TRBV10-3 and TRBJ1-6; 9 positions match TRBD1. V gave up 0 bases and J gave up 3 bases; unmatched junction bases: 6. The CDR3 consists of 18 residues. Germline V lookup: CDR1 ENHRY, CDR2 SYGVKD. CDR3 sequence reads: CAISESLQGANYNSPLHF. The CDR3 nucleotides read TGTGCCATCAGTGAGTCCTTACAGGGGGCGAACTATAATTCACCCCTCCACTTT.

This sequence joins TRBV30 and TRBJ2-3; D might be TRBD1 (6 bases). Germline CDR1 is GTSNPN and CDR2 is SVGIG (reference sequence). V was pared by 4 bases and J by 2 bases, with 13 bases between. CDR3 length: 14 amino acids. CDR3 sequence: CAWTFGQYTDTQYF. The CDR3 DNA reads TGTGCCTGGACTTTTGGACAGTACACAGATACGCAGTATTTT. The full variable domain, with the rest looked up from reference TRBV30 and TRBJ2-3, is SQTIHQWPATLVQPVGSPLSLECTVEGTSNPNLYWYRQAAGRGLQLLFYSVGIGQISSEVPQNLSASRPQDRQFILSSKKLLLSDSGFYLCAWTFGQYTDTQYFGPGTRLTVL.

This clone was seen only once. The chain has TRBV14 and TRBJ2-3; a weak D match, TRBD1 (5 bases). V shed 4 bases and J shed 3 bases, with 11 bases lying between them. Germline CDR1 is SGHDN and CDR2 is FVKESK. This CDR3 contains 14 residues. CDR3: CASSPYSGTDTQYF. As DNA, the CDR3 is TGTGCCAGCAGCCCCTATTCAGGGACAGATACGCAGTATTTT. Drawing the rest from reference TRBV14 and TRBJ2-3, the complete variable domain is EAGVTQFPSHSVIEKGQTVTLRCDPISGHDNLYWYRRVMGKEIKFLLHFVKESKQDESGMPNNRFLAERTGGTYSTLKVQPAELEDSGVYFCASSPYSGTDTQYFGPGTRLTVL.

The rearrangement links TRBV6-6 to TRBJ1-1, with a possible D match to TRBD1 (6 bases). The V gene's germline CDR1 is MNHNY and CDR2 SVGAGI (reference sequence). CDR3 length: 15 residues. The ends were cut back, 7 bases at V and 5 bases at J, with 20 bases in the middle. The CDR3 region is CASTSGRGKKTEAFF. The CDR3 DNA is TGTGCCAGCACTTCGGGAAGGGGGAAAAAAACTGAAGCTTTCTTT.

The V gene is TRBV2, the J gene TRBJ1-1; no firm D call. V lost 8 bases to trimming and J lost 4 bases, with 14 bases between them. The CDR3 spans 13 residues. The germline gives CDR1 SNHLY, CDR2 FYNNEI. CDR3 DNA sequence: TGTGCCAGCGGAGGCAGGTTGGGCACTGAAGCTTTCTTT. This codes for CASGGRLGTEAFF.

This clone was detected once. This chain joins TRBV18 and TRBJ1-1; D might be TRBD1 (6 bases). Per the germline V gene, CDR1 is KGHSH and CDR2 is LQKENI. The CDR3 extends over 15 amino acids. Trimming shortened V by 2 bases and J by 5 bases, and 15 bases separated the two germline ends. CDR3 sequence reads: CASSPSHSGETEAFF. The CDR3 bases are TGTGCCAGCTCACCATCTCATTCAGGGGAAACTGAAGCTTTCTTT.

This rearrangement joins TRBV19 to TRBJ2-1; TRBD2 matches 7 bases. With V trimmed by 6 bases and J by 6 bases, 5 bases remained unmatched. The CDR3 loop spans 13 amino acids. Germline-derived CDR1 and CDR2 are LNHDA and SQIVND (reference sequence). The CDR3 coding sequence is TGTGCCAGTAGAATTGTAGCGGGCAATGAGCAGTTCTTC. Its translation: CASRIVAGNEQFF. Variable domain in full (rest from reference TRBV19 and TRBJ2-1): DGGITQSPKYLFRKEGQNVTLSCEQNLNHDAMYWYRQDPGQGLRLIYYSQIVNDFQKGDIAEGYSVSREKKESFPLTVTSAQKNPTAFYLCASRIVAGNEQFFGPGTRLTVL.

This sequence joins TRBV3-1 (or the pseudogene TRBV3-2) and TRBJ1-5; D is uncertain. Trimming removed 1 base at V and 5 bases at J, with 12 bases between. This CDR3 comprises 15 residues. Germline CDR1 is LGHDT and CDR2 is YNNKEL (reference sequence). In nucleotides, the CDR3 is TGTGCCAGCAGCCAAGGAAGAGGACTTGATCAGCCCCAGCATTTT. Translating gives CASSQGRGLDQPQHF.

This chain uses TRBV19 with TRBJ1-5; 7 bases line up with TRBD1. This CDR3 contains 14 residues. Trimming cost V 10 bases and J 0 bases; bases outside gene matches: 6. Germline lookup yields CDR1 LNHDA and CDR2 SQIVND (reference sequence). CDR3 sequence (DNA): TGTGCCACAGGGGGGATCTATAGCAATCAGCCCCAGCATTTT. It specifies CATGGIYSNQPQHF.

This chain connects TRBV6-5 to TRBJ1-1; D is ambiguous. The CDR3 is 13 amino acids. With 3 bases removed from V and 1 base from J, the gap between germline ends came to 6 bases. The germline V gene encodes CDR1 MNHEY and CDR2 SVGAGI. As DNA, the CDR3 is TGTGCCAGCAGTTATTGGCAGAACACTGAAGCTTTCTTT. Amino acids: CASSYWQNTEAFF.

The count of this clone is one. The chain carries TRBV5-1 and TRBJ1-6; D gene ambiguous. The CDR3 is 15 amino acids. Germline values: CDR1 SGHRS, CDR2 YFSETQ. V lost 0 bases and J 2 bases, leaving 6 bases between the germline ends. The CDR3 here is CASSLDTTYNSPLHF. The CDR3 coding sequence is TGCGCCAGCAGCTTGGACACCACCTATAATTCACCCCTCCACTTT.

The V and J genes are TRBV2 and TRBJ2-1; no firm D call. The CDR3 is made up of 15 amino acids. Germline V lookup: CDR1 SNHLY, CDR2 FYNNEI. V was clipped by 8 bases and J by 8 bases, with 22 bases between them. The CDR3 nucleotides read TGTGCCAGCCGTAAGACCAGACCAACCCGGGATGAGCAGTTCTTC. It encodes CASRKTRPTRDEQFF.

The chain combines TRBV5-1 with TRBJ2-7; perhaps TRBD2 as D (7 bases). The ends were cut back, 1 base at V and 2 bases at J, with 10 bases in the middle. The CDR3 is 14 amino acids. Germline loops: CDR1 SGHRS, CDR2 YFSETQ. CDR3 protein: CASSLSGGPYEQYF. CDR3 nucleotides: TGCGCCAGCAGCTTGTCGGGGGGCCCCTACGAGCAGTACTTC.

A few counts support this clone. The chain uses TRBV10-1 and TRBJ2-7, with D uncertain. CDR3 length: 12 residues. Trimming shortened V by 8 bases and J by 0 bases, and 8 bases separated the two germline ends. Germline CDR1 WNHNN, CDR2 SYGVQD (reference sequence). In nucleotides, the CDR3 is TGCGCCAGCTCGTGGAGCTCCTACGAGCAGTACTTC. It translates to CASSWSSYEQYF.

V and J are TRBV10-1 and TRBJ2-1; 8 bases map to TRBD1. Germline CDR1 is WNHNN and CDR2 is SYGVQD (reference sequence). The CDR3 length is 15 residues. The V segment lost 2 bases and the J segment 6 bases; nucleotides outside the gene matches: 6. The CDR3 here is CASSEQGAEGNEQFF. DNA for the CDR3: TGCGCCAGCAGTGAGCAGGGGGCAGAGGGCAATGAGCAGTTCTTC.

The rearrangement uses TRBV4-1 and TRBJ1-5; D is uncertain. Trimming removed 1 base at V and 5 bases at J, with 9 bases between. The CDR3 loop spans 14 amino acids. Germline V gene lookup returns CDR1 MGHRA and CDR2 YSYEKL. The CDR3 reads CASSQVSEDQPQHF. The CDR3 nucleotides read TGCGCCAGCAGCCAAGTCTCAGAGGATCAGCCCCAGCATTTT.

The V call is TRBV19, the J call TRBJ2-2; 10 bases are shared with TRBD2. Germline loops: CDR1 LNHDA, CDR2 SQIVND (reference sequence). Trimming took 10 bases from V and 4 from J; bases not matched to a gene: 9. The CDR3 sequence is 15 residues long. The CDR3 nucleotides read TGTGCCACGATGTTAGCGGGGGGTACCACCGGGGAGCTGTTTTTT. Protein product: CATMLAGGTTGELFF.

The J gene is TRBJ2-1, the V gene TRBV5-1; D is possibly TRBD1 (6 bases). This CDR3 is 15 amino acids long. Trimming pared 6 bases from V and 5 bases from J, leaving 18 bases between. Per the germline V gene, CDR1 is SGHRS and CDR2 is YFSETQ. The CDR3 is CASTLTGSGHNEQFF. The CDR3 nucleotides read TGCGCCAGCACCCTAACAGGGTCCGGGCACAATGAGCAGTTCTTC.

This sequence joins TRBV12-3 or TRBV12-4 and TRBJ1-2; tentatively, D is TRBD1 (6 bases). The CDR3 is 13 residues long. Trimming removed 2 bases from V and 8 bases from J, with 12 bases in between. The CDR3 loop is CASSLSGGRGYTF. In DNA form, the CDR3 reads TGTGCCAGCAGTTTATCGGGGGGCCGAGGCTACACCTTC.

The chain uses TRBV4-2 and TRBJ1-2; no clear D. Trimming left V 1 base short and J 2 bases short, with 11 bases between. There are 15 residues in the CDR3. CDR1 and CDR2 from the germline V gene are LGHNA and YNFKEQ. The CDR3 spells CASSQAVEQNYGYTF. Here the CDR3 DNA reads TGTGCCAGCAGCCAAGCGGTTGAACAGAACTATGGCTACACCTTC.

The rearrangement links TRBV18 to TRBJ2-1; TRBD1 agrees at 9 bases. The length of the CDR3 is 15 residues. In germline, CDR1 is KGHSH, CDR2 LQKENI. Losses at the gene ends were 4 bases for V and 10 bases for J; bases not matched to a gene: 11. CDR3 residues: CASSRTGDRAGEQFF. The CDR3 DNA sequence: TGTGCCAGCTCACGGACCGGGGACAGGGCGGGCGAGCAGTTCTTC.

Written as DNA, the CDR3 is TGTGCCAGCAGCCTCCGGGAGATTTTGAACACTGAAGCTTTCTTT. Translation gives CASSLREILNTEAFF. The chain couples TRBV14 to TRBJ1-1; the D is unclear. V was cut by 4 bases and J by 0 bases, with 12 bases left in between. Per germline, CDR1 SGHDN and CDR2 FVKESK. This CDR3 has 15 amino acids.

As to this clone: This sample includes further DNA sequences coding for the same CDR3. The chain uses TRBV6-5 and TRBJ2-1; 10 bases map to TRBD2. From germline, CDR1 is MNHEY and CDR2 SVGAGI. This CDR3 is 15 amino acids long. Trimming at V came to 6 bases and at J to 2 bases, leaving 4 bases not matched to a gene. CDR3 amino acids: CASSPSGGAYNEQFF. The CDR3 nucleotides read TGTGCCAGCAGCCCCAGCGGGGGGGCCTACAATGAGCAGTTCTTC.

The chain joins TRBV15 to TRBJ1-3, with 7 bases matching TRBD1. This CDR3 spans 16 amino acids. The trim removed 2 bases at V and 1 base at J, leaving 5 bases unmatched. Germline V gene data show CDR1 as LNHNV and CDR2 as YYDKDF (reference sequence). The CDR3 DNA reads TGTGCCACCAGCAGACAAGACAGGGCTTCTGGAAACACCATATATTTT. It translates to CATSRQDRASGNTIYF.

The V gene is TRBV18, the J gene TRBJ1-6; D gene uncertain. Trimming removed 2 bases at V and 8 bases at J, with 13 bases between. Per the germline V gene, CDR1 is KGHSH and CDR2 is LQKENI. This CDR3 has 15 residues. The CDR3 spells CASSPGQVLYSPLHF. CDR3 nucleotides: TGTGCCAGCTCACCAGGGCAGGTCTTATATTCACCCCTCCACTTT.

The gene calls are TRBV19 and TRBJ1-3; D not certain. Germline-derived CDR1 and CDR2 are LNHDA and SQIVND (reference sequence). V was pared by 2 bases and J by 0 bases, with 14 bases between. This CDR3 spans 17 amino acids. CDR3: CASSILWAAASGNTIYF. The CDR3 DNA reads as TGTGCCAGTAGTATACTTTGGGCCGCCGCCTCTGGAAACACCATATATTTT.

This sequence joins TRBV6-5 and TRBJ1-4, with 10 bases aligning to TRBD1. The CDR3 covers 13 residues. CDR1 and CDR2 (germline): MNHEY, SVGAGI. The V gene end was trimmed by 7 bases and the J gene end by 8 bases; junction bases not matched to a gene: 4. The CDR3 region has the DNA TGTGCCAGCACGGACAGGGGGGGAGAAAAACTGTTTTTT. This encodes CASTDRGGEKLFF.

This clone was detected once. The V gene is TRBV7-9, the J gene TRBJ2-1; 10 nucleotides match TRBD1. There are 16 residues in the CDR3. Trimming removed 5 bases from V and 0 bases from J; junction bases left unmatched: 4. The germline V gene has CDR1 SEHNR and CDR2 FQNEAQ (reference sequence). CDR3 residues: CASSTRTGGSYNEQFF. CDR3 coding DNA: TGTGCCAGCAGCACAAGGACAGGGGGCTCCTACAATGAGCAGTTCTTC.